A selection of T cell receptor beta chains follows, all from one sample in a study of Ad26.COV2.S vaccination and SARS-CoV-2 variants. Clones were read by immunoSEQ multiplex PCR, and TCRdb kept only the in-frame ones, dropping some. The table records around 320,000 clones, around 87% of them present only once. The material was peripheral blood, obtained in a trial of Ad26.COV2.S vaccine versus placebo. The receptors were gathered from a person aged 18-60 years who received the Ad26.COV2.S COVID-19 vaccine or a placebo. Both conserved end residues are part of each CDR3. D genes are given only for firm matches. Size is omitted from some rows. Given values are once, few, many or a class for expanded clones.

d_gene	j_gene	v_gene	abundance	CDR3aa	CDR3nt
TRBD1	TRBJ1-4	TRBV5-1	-	CASSELQGTNEKLFF	TGCGCCAGCAGCGAATTACAGGGGACTAATGAAAAACTGTTTTTT
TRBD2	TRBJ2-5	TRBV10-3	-	CAIGVAGYQETQYF	TGTGCCATCGGGGTAGCGGGGTACCAAGAGACCCAGTACTTC
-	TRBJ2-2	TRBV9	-	CASSKNGGETNTGELFF	TGTGCCAGCAGCAAAAATGGCGGGGAGACGAACACCGGGGAGCTGTTTTTT
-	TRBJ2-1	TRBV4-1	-	CASSQDGSSYNEQFF	TGCGCCAGCAGCCAAGACGGGAGCTCCTACAATGAGCAGTTCTTC
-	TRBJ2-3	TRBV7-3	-	CASSPGVGATDTQYF	TGTGCCAGCAGCCCCGGAGTGGGGGCAACAGATACGCAGTATTTT
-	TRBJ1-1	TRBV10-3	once	CATQGLTEAFF	TGTGCCACCCAGGGACTCACTGAAGCTTTCTTT
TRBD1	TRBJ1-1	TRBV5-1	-	CASKQGEGTEAFF	TGCGCCAGCAAACAGGGGGAGGGAACTGAAGCTTTCTTT
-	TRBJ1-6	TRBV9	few	CASSPHQDSPLHF	TGTGCCAGCAGCCCACACCAGGATTCACCCCTCCACTTT
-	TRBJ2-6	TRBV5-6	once	CASSDGSRVAGANVLTF	TGTGCCAGCAGCGATGGGTCCAGGGTCGCTGGGGCCAACGTCCTGACTTTC
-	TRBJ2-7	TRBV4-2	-	CASSQAATGSPNYEQYF	TGTGCCAGCAGCCAAGCTGCGACAGGATCCCCCAACTACGAGCAGTACTTC
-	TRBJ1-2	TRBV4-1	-	CASSLGWDRSGYTF	TGCGCCAGCAGCCTCGGATGGGACCGCTCGGGCTACACCTTC
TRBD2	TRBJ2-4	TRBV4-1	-	CASSQDETSEFEAKNIQYF	TGCGCCAGCAGCCAAGATGAGACTAGCGAATTTGAAGCCAAAAACATTCAGTACTTC
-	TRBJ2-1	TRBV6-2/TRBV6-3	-	CASSYSFGGQGEQFF	TGTGCCAGCAGTTACTCGTTCGGGGGGCAGGGGGAGCAGTTCTTC
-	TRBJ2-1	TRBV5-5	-	CASSLSTRGYNEQFF	TGTGCCAGCAGCTTGTCTACCAGGGGTTACAATGAGCAGTTCTTC
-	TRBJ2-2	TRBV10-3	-	CATGVGQALTGELFF	TGTGCCACGGGGGTAGGGCAGGCCCTCACCGGGGAGCTGTTTTTT
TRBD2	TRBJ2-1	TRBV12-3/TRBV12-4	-	CASSSGLASLPFF	TGTGCCAGCAGTTCGGGACTAGCCTCTCTTCCGTTCTTC
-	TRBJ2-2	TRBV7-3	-	CASSLIRGTGELFF	TGTGCCAGCAGCTTAATTAGGGGAACCGGGGAGCTGTTTTTT
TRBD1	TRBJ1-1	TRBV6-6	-	CASSYFAGQVNTEAFF	TGTGCCAGCAGTTACTTTGCTGGACAGGTGAACACTGAAGCTTTCTTT
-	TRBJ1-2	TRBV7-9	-	CASSLDRTRGYTF	TGTGCCAGCAGCTTAGACAGGACGCGTGGCTACACCTTC
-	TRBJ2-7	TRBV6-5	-	CASSYSQSEQYF	TGTGCCAGCAGTTACTCCCAGTCCGAGCAGTACTTC
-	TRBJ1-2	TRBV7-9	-	CASSPPTGASYGYTF	TGTGCCAGCAGCCCCCCGACAGGCGCGAGCTATGGCTACACCTTC
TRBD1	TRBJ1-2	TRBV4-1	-	CASSPPGQGPGYTF	TGCGCCAGCAGCCCGCCGGGACAGGGGCCCGGCTACACCTTC
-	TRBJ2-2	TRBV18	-	CASSVQGSAGELFF	TGTGCCAGCTCAGTGCAGGGTTCGGCCGGGGAGCTGTTTTTT
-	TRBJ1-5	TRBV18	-	CASSPGNSNQPQHF	TGTGCCAGCTCACCAGGGAATAGCAATCAGCCCCAGCATTTT
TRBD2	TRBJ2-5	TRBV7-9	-	CASGLAGSETQYF	TGTGCCAGCGGACTAGCGGGGTCGGAGACCCAGTACTTC
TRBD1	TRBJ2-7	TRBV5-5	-	CASSGGQGPYEQYF	TGTGCCAGCAGCGGCGGACAGGGACCCTACGAGCAGTACTTC
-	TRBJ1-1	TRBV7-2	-	CASSSQRRAFF	TGTGCCAGCAGCTCACAGAGACGGGCTTTCTTT
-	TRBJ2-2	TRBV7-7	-	CASSLETGVRTGELFF	TGTGCTAGCAGCTTAGAGACGGGGGTGAGAACCGGGGAGCTGTTTTTT
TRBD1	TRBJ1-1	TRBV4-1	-	CASSLRDSRTEAFF	TGCGCCAGCAGCCTTCGGGACAGTAGGACTGAAGCTTTCTTT
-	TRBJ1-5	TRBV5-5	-	CASSLERGNQPQHF	TGTGCCAGCAGCTTGGAAAGGGGTAATCAGCCCCAGCATTTT
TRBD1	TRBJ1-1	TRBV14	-	CASSQVQGVPEAFF	TGTGCCAGCAGCCAAGTACAGGGGGTCCCTGAAGCTTTCTTT
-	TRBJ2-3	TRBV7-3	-	CASSLMGGPTDTQYF	TGTGCCAGCAGCTTAATGGGGGGGCCCACAGATACGCAGTATTTT
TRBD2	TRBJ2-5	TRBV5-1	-	CASSAAGTSGRGETQYF	TGCGCCAGCAGCGCCGCCGGGACTAGTGGGAGGGGAGAGACCCAGTACTTC
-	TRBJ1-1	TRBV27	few	CASSSRQREAFF	TGTGCCAGCAGTTCACGACAACGTGAAGCTTTCTTT